This T cell receptor (beta chain) was sequenced during a study of CD8+ T cells in alopecia areata. Between the trimmed V and J ends, which lost 0 bases and 2 bases, there was a span of 13 bases. The CDR3 contains 15 residues. Germline V gene lookup returns CDR1 GTSNPN and CDR2 SVGIG (reference sequence). This clone was detected a few times. Investigators isolated RNA and reverse transcribed it into cDNA to act as the sequencing template. TCRdb keeps only in-frame clones here, not all; method: immunoSEQ multiplex PCR. The data contain 80,000 to 100,000 clones, 41% of them singletons. The chain links TRBV30 to TRBJ2-5, with D perhaps given as TRBD1 or TRBD2 (5 bases each). Sequencing used CD4+ T cells sorted from blood. This TCR was sampled from a human donor with alopecia areata. As DNA, the CDR3 is TGTGCCTGGAGTGTACTGTATGGGGGACAAGAGACCCAGTACTTC. Translation gives CAWSVLYGGQETQYF.